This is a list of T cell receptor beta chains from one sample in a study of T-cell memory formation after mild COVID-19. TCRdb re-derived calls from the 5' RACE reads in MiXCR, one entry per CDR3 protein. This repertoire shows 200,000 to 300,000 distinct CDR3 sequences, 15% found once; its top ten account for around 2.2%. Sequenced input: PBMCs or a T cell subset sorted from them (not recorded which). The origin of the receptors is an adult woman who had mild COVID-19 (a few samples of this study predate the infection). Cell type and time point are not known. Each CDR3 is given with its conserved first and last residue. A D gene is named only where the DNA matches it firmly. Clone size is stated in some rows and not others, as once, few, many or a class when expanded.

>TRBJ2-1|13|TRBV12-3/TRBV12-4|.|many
TGTGCCAGCAGTAGCCCGTGGTTATTCGAGCAGTTCTTC
CASSSPWLFEQFF
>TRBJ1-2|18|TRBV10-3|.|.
TGTGCCATCAGTGAGTCGTGGATAGGGCAGGGAGGAAACTATGGCTACACCTTC
CAISESWIGQGGNYGYTF
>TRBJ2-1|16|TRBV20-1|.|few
TGCAGTGCTAGAGTCCCTGGCGGGGGCCCCTACAATGAGCAGTTCTTC
CSARVPGGGPYNEQFF
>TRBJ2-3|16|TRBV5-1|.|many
TGCGCCAGCAGCCCTAAGGGGGGCTCAAGCACAGATACGCAGTATTTT
CASSPKGGSSTDTQYF
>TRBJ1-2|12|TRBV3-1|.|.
TGTGCCAGCAGCCAAGTGGGGAGAGGCTACACCTTC
CASSQVGRGYTF
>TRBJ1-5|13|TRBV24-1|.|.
TGTGCCACCAGTGGGATTCGGGGTCAGCCCCAGCATTTT
CATSGIRGQPQHF
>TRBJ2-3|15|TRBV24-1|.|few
TGTGCCACCAGTGATTTACGACAGGAGACAGATACGCAGTATTTT
CATSDLRQETDTQYF
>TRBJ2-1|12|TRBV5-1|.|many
TGCGCCAGCAGCCCCGGACTTAACGAGCAGTTCTTC
CASSPGLNEQFF
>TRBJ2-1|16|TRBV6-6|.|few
TGTGCCAGCAGTCCACAGGACTCCGGGGGATTCGATGAGCAGTTCTTC
CASSPQDSGGFDEQFF
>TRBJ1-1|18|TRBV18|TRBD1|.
TGTGCCAGCTCACCCCGAGACAGGGGAGGCTTCATGAACACTGAAGCTTTCTTT
CASSPRDRGGFMNTEAFF
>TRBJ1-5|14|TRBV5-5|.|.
TGTGCCAGCAGCCCTAGGGACTACCTGGGGCCCCAGCATTTT
CASSPRDYLGPQHF
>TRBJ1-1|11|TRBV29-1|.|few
TGCAGCTCGCAGAGAAACACTGAAGCTTTCTTT
CSSQRNTEAFF
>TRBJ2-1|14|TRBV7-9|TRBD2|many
TGTGCCAGTAAGCGGGACCAATCCTACAATGAGCAGTTCTTC
CASKRDQSYNEQFF
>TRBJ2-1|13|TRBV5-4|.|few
TGTGCCAGCAGCTTGCAGGGGCACAATGAGCAGTTCTTC
CASSLQGHNEQFF
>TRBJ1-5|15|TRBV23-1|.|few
TGCGCCAGCAGTCGGTGGGACAATAGCAATCAGCCCCAGCATTTT
CASSRWDNSNQPQHF
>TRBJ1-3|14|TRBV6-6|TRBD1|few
TGTGCCAGCAGTACATCGACAGGGCGAGACACCATATATTTT
CASSTSTGRDTIYF
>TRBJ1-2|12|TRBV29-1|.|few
TGCAGCGTTGGACAATTGGTCTATGGCTACACCTTC
CSVGQLVYGYTF
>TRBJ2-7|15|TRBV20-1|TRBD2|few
TGCAGTGCTAGCACCTCTGCGGGAGTTGTTGAAGAGCAGTACTTC
CSASTSAGVVEEQYF
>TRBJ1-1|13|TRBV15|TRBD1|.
TGTGCCACCCATAGACAGGGGATTCCTGAAGCTTTCTTT
CATHRQGIPEAFF
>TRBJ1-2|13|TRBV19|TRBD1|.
TGTGCCAGTCGCGACAGGGGTACTAATGGCTACACCTTC
CASRDRGTNGYTF
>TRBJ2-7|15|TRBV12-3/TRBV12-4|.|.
TGTGCCAGCAGTTTAGACCGTATGGGGGCCCACGAGCAGTACTTC
CASSLDRMGAHEQYF
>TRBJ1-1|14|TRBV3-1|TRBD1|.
TGTGCCAGCAGCCAGACAGGGGGTGGCACTGAAGCTTTCTTT
CASSQTGGGTEAFF
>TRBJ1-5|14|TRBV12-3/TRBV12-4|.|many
TGTGCCAGCAGTTTAGGTCAGGTTAATCAGCCCCAGCATTTT
CASSLGQVNQPQHF
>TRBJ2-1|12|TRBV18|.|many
TGTGCCAGCTCACCCATAGGGAATGAGCAGTTCTTC
CASSPIGNEQFF
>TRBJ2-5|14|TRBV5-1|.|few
TGCGCCAGCAGCCCCAGCCAGGTGAGAGAGGGCCAGTACTTC
CASSPSQVREGQYF
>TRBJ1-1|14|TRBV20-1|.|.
TGCAGTGCTTCCCTGATTCAGGGACCCACTGAAGCTTTCTTT
CSASLIQGPTEAFF
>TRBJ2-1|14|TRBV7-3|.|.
TGTGCCAGCAGCCCCAGCGCAGCAAACAATGAGCAGTTCTTC
CASSPSAANNEQFF
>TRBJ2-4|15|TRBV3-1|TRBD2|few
TGTGCCAGCAGCCGGGGCCGGGGGGGCAAAAACATTCAGTACTTC
CASSRGRGGKNIQYF
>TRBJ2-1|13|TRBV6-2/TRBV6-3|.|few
TGTGCCAGCAGTTACAGGGACTACAATGAGCAGTTCTTC
CASSYRDYNEQFF
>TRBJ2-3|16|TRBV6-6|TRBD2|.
TGTGCCAGCAGTCTAGCGGGAGGGCCGGCCTCCGGAACGCAGTATTTT
CASSLAGGPASGTQYF
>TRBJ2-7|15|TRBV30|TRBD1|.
TGTGCCTGGAGCGCCGACAGGGGGATAACCTACGAGCAGTACTTC
CAWSADRGITYEQYF
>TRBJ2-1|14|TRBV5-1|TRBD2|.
TGCGCCAGCGACCGGGACTACCCTCAGAATGAGCAGTTCTTC
CASDRDYPQNEQFF
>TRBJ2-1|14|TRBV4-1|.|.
TGCGCCAGCAGCCAAGGGGGGCTTCCATATGAGCAGTTCTTC
CASSQGGLPYEQFF
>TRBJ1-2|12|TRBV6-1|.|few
TGTGCCAGCAGTGAAAACGAGGCTGGCTACACCTTC
CASSENEAGYTF
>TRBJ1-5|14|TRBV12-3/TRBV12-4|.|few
TGTGCCAGCAGTGGGACGGGAACCCGGCAGCCCCAGCATTTT
CASSGTGTRQPQHF
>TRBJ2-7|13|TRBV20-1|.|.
TGCAGTGCTAGAGGCAGGGACGGCTACGAGCAGTACTTC
CSARGRDGYEQYF
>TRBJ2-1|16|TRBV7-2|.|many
TGTGCCAGCAGCTCCACTCCGGGATTTAAATACAATGAGCAGTTCTTC
CASSSTPGFKYNEQFF
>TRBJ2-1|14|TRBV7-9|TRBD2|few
TGTGCCAGCAGCCGCAAGCGGGAGGGCAATGAGCAGTTCTTC
CASSRKREGNEQFF
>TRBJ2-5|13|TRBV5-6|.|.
TGTGCCAGCAGCTTGGACCGGGGAGCGGCCCAGTACTTC
CASSLDRGAAQYF
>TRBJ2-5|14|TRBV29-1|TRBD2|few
TGCAGCGTCCTCCCGGGCGTCGGGAGGGAGACCCAGTACTTC
CSVLPGVGRETQYF
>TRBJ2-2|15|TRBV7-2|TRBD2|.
TGTGCCAGCAGCTTGACTAGCGGTTACACCGGGGAGCTGTTTTTT
CASSLTSGYTGELFF
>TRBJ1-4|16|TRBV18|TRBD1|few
TGTGCCAGCTCACCGAAAGTACAGGGGGGAAGAGAAAAACTGTTTTTT
CASSPKVQGGREKLFF
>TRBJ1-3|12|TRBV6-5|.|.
TGTGCCAGCAGTCGCACTGGAAACACCATATATTTT
CASSRTGNTIYF
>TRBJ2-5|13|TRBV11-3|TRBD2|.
TGTGCCAGCAGCAGCGGGAGTTTCGAGACCCAGTACTTC
CASSSGSFETQYF
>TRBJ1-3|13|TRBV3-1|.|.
TGTGCCAGCAGCCCCCAATCAGGAAACACCATATATTTT
CASSPQSGNTIYF
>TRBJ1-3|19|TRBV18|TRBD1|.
TGTGCCAGCTCACCACCTGAGACAGGGGTCAACGGGCCTGGAAACACCATATATTTT
CASSPPETGVNGPGNTIYF
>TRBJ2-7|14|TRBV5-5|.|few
TGTGCCAGCAGCCAGGGACCAACCTCCTACGAGCAGTACTTC
CASSQGPTSYEQYF
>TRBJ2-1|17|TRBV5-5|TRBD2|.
TGTGCCAGCAGCTCCAGACTAGCGGCTAGCTCCTACAATGAGCAGTTCTTC
CASSSRLAASSYNEQFF
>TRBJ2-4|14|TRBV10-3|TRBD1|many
TGTGCCATCAGAAAGGGACAGGATGGGGACATTCAGTACTTC
CAIRKGQDGDIQYF
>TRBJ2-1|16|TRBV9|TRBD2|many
TGTGCCAGCAGCGTAGGTCTGGGACTAAACTACAATGAGCAGTTCTTC
CASSVGLGLNYNEQFF
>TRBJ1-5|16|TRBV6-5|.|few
TGTGCCAGCAGTTCGGGCCGCCGGGGGGCTCATCAGCCCCAGCATTTT
CASSSGRRGAHQPQHF
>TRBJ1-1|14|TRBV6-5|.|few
TGTGCCAGCAGTTACTCACCAGGGATGACTGAAGCTTTCTTT
CASSYSPGMTEAFF
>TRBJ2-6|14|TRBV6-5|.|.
TGTGCCAGCAGAGGGGCTTCTGGGGCCAACGTCCTGACTTTC
CASRGASGANVLTF
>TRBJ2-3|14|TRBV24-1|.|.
TGTGCCACCAGTGATTCAGGAAGCACAGATACGCAGTATTTT
CATSDSGSTDTQYF
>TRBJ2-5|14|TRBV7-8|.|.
TGTGCCAGCAGCGTGGCCTCTGGGGGGGAGACCCAGTACTTC
CASSVASGGETQYF